This T cell receptor (beta chain) appears in the sequencing data of a study of T cells in Graves' hyperthyroidism and ophthalmopathy. CDR3 size: 15 residues. The V segment lost 4 bases and the J segment 5 bases; nucleotides outside the gene matches: 7. CDR1 SGHNT and CDR2 YENEEA come from the germline V gene. Ophthalmopathy in the patients scored at least 3 on Clinical Activity Score and at least 4 on NOSPECS grade, lasting under 3 months. Lactation, pregnancy, other autoimmune disease or uncontrolled infection excluded patients. Thyroid ultrasound and orbital computed tomography, with clinical symptoms and serum thyroxine and TRAb, informed diagnoses. This clonotype was counted once. The TCR beta CDR3 regions underwent amplification using RNA transcripts as the source. Using the HTBI primer set, a first-round RT-PCR was run on the TCR CDR3. Each CDR3 protein is one row after TCRdb ran MiXCR on the multiplex PCR reads. The data show some 490,000 distinct CDR3 sequences, under 25% seen once.

This chain connects TRBV11-3 to TRBJ2-2, with TRBD2 matching over 7 bases. This clonotype was obtained from a woman aged 70 to 79 with Graves' ophthalmopathy. Sequenced input: blood. CDR3 region: CASSSGRAGTGELFF. CDR3 sequence (DNA): TGTGCCAGCAGCTCGGGGAGGGCCGGAACCGGGGAGCTGTTTTTT.